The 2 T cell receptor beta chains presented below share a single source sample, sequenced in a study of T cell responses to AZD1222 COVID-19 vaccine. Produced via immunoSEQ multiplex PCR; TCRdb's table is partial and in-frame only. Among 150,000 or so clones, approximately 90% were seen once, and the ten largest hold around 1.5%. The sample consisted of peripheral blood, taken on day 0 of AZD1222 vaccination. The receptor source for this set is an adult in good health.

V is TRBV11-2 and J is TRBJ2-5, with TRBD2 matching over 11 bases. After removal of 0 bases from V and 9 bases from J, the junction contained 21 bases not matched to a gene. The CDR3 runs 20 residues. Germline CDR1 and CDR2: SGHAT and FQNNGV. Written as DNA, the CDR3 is TGTGCCAGCAGCTTAGATGCCCCTAGTAGGCTAGCGGGGGGTCCGAGGTCCCAGTACTTC. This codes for CASSLDAPSRLAGGPRSQYF.

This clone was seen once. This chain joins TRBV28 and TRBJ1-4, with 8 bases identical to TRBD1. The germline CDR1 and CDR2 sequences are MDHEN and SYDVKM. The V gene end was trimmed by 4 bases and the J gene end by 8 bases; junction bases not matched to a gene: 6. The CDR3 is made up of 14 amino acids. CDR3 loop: CASSYGQGVEKLFF. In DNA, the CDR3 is TGTGCCAGCAGTTACGGACAGGGAGTAGAAAAACTGTTTTTT.